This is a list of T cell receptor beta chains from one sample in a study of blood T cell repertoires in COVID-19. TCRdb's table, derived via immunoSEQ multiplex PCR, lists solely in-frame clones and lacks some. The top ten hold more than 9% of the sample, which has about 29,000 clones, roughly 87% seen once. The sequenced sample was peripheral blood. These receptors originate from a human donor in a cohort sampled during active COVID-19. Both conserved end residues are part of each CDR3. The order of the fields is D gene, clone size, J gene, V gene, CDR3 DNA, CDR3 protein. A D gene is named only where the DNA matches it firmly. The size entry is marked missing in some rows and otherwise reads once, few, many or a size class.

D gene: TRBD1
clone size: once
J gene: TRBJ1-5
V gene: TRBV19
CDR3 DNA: TGTGCCAGTAGTACCGCAGGGGGTCAGCCCCAGCATTTT
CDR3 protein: CASSTAGGQPQHF

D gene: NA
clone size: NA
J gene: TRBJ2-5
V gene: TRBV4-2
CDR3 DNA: TGTGCCAGCAGCCGCATCGGAGAGACCCAGTACTTC
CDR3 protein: CASSRIGETQYF

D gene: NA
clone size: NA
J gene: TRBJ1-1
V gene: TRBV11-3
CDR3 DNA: TGTGCCAGCAGCTTAGAAGGGAGCAGCAATGAAGCTTTCTTT
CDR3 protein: CASSLEGSSNEAFF

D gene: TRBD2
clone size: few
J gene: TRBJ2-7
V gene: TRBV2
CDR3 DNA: TGTGCCAGCAGAAGGACTAGCGGGGGACCTACCTACGAGCAGTACTTC
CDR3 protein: CASRRTSGGPTYEQYF

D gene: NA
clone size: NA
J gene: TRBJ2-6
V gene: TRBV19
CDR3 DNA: TGTGCCAGTAGTATTAACTTAGCACCCACCATCTCTGGGGCCAACGTCCTGACTTTC
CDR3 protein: CASSINLAPTISGANVLTF

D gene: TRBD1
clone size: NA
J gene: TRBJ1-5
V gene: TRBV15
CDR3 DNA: TGTGCCACCAGCAAGGGACAGGGGTTAGATCAGCCCCAGCATTTT
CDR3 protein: CATSKGQGLDQPQHF

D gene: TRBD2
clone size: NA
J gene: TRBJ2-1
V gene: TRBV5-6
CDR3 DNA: TGTGCCAGCAGCCGAGGACTAGACAATGAGCAGTTCTTC
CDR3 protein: CASSRGLDNEQFF

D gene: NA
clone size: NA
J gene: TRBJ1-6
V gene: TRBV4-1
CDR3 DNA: TGCGCCAGCAGCCAAGAATGGAGATGGGGAGAGGGATCACCCCTCCACTTT
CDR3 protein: CASSQEWRWGEGSPLHF

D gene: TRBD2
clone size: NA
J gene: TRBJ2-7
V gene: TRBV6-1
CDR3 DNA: TGTGCCAGCAGTGACGGGACTATTAACTACGAGCAGTACTTC
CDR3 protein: CASSDGTINYEQYF

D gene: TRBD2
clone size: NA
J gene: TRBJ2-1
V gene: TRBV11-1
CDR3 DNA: TGTGCCAGTCGTCTAGCGGGTGAGCAGTTCTTC
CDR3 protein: CASRLAGEQFF

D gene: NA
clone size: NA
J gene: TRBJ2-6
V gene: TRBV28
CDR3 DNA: TGTGCCAGCAGTTTATGGGGCAGCACCTCTGGGGCCAACGTCCTGACTTTC
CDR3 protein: CASSLWGSTSGANVLTF

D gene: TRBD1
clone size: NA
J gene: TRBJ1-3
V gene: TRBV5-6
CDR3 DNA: TGTGCCAGCAGTCCACAGGGGAGCCCTGGAAACACCATATATTTT
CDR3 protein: CASSPQGSPGNTIYF

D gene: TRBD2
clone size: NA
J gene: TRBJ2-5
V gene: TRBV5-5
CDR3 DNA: TGTGCCAGCAGCTTGGAGGGTCGGGGGGGCTTAGGAGAGACCCAGTACTTC
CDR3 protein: CASSLEGRGGLGETQYF

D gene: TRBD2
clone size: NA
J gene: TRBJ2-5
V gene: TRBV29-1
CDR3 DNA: TGCAGCATAAGACAGCGGGGTGGGGGAACCCAGTACTTC
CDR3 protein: CSIRQRGGGTQYF

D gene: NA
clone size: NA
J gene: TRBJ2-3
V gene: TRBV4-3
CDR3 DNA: TGCGCCAGCAGCCCACAGATTTCAGATACGCAGTATTTT
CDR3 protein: CASSPQISDTQYF

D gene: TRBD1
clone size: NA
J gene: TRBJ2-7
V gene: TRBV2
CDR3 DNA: TGTGCCAGCCGTTGGGACAGCCTCTATTACGAGCAGTACTTC
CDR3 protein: CASRWDSLYYEQYF

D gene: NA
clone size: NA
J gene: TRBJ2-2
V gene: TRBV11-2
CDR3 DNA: TGTGCCAGCAGATCCGTATTCACCGGGGAGCTGTTTTTT
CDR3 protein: CASRSVFTGELFF

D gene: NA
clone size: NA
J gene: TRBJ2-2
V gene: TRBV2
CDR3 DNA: TGTGCCAGCAGTGATCCGGGGGACACCGGGGAGCTGTTTTTT
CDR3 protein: CASSDPGDTGELFF

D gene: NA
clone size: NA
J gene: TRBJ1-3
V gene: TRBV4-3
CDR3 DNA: TGCGCCAGCAGCCAAGAGGGGCCAGGGTCTGGAAACACCATATATTTT
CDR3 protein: CASSQEGPGSGNTIYF

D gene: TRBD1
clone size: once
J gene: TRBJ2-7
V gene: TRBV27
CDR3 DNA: TGTGCCAGCAGTTTAAGCGGGACAGGGGACTACGAGCAGTACTTC
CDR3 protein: CASSLSGTGDYEQYF

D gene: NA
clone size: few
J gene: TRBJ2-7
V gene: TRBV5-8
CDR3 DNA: TGTGCCAGCAGGTCATCAAGACATCTGTACGAGCAGTACTTC
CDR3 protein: CASRSSRHLYEQYF

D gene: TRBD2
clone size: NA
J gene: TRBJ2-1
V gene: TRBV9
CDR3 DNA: TGTGCCAGCAGCACGGGGGGAAGCTCCTACAATGAGCAGTTCTTC
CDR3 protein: CASSTGGSSYNEQFF

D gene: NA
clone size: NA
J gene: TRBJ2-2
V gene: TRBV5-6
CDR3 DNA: TGTGCCAGCAGCCACCGTCAGGCCGGGGAGCTGTTTTTT
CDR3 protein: CASSHRQAGELFF

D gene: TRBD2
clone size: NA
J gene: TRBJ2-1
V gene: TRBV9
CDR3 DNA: TGTGCCAGCAGCGTAGCGGGATTAGCGGGGGGGGACAATGAGCAGTTCTTC
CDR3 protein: CASSVAGLAGGDNEQFF

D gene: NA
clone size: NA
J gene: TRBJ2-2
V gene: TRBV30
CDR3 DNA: TGTGCCTGGAGTCCTCCGGGTCAAAACACCGGGGAGCTGTTTTTT
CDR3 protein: CAWSPPGQNTGELFF

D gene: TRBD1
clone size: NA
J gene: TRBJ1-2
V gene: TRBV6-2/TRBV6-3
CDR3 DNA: TGTGCCAGCAGTTACGTACAGGGGGACTATGGCTACACCTTC
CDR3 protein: CASSYVQGDYGYTF

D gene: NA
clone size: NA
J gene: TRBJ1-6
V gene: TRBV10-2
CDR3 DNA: TGCGCCAGCAGTGAAGGTCCCAGGGTGAATTCACCCCTCCACTTT
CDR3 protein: CASSEGPRVNSPLHF

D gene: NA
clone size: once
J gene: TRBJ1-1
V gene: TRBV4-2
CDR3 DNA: TGTGCCAGCAGCCAAGTGGGGCAGGGAGGAGCTGAAGCTTTCTTT
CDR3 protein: CASSQVGQGGAEAFF

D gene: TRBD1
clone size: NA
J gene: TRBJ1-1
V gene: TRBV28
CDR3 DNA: TGTGCCAGCAGTCCTCGGACAGGGCTGAGGAACACTGAAGCTTTCTTT
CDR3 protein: CASSPRTGLRNTEAFF

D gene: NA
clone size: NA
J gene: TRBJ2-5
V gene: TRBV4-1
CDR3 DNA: TGCGCCAGCAGCCAACACCCCCCGGGGGAACAAGAGACCCAGTACTTC
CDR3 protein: CASSQHPPGEQETQYF

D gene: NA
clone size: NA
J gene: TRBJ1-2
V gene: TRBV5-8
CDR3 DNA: TGTGCCAGCAGCTTGCGGGGGGTCGACTATGGCTACACCTTC
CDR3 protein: CASSLRGVDYGYTF

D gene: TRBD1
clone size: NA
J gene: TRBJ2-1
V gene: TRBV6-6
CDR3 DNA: TGTGCCAGCAGTCGCAGACAGGGAGTCAATGAGCAGTTCTTC
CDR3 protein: CASSRRQGVNEQFF

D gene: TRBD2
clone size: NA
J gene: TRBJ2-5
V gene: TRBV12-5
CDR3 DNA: TGTGCTAGTGGTTTGGCTCCGGGGGGGCAAGAGACCCAGTACTTC
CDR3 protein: CASGLAPGGQETQYF

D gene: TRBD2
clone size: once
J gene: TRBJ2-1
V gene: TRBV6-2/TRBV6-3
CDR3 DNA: TGTGCCAGCAGTTACTCGATTAGCGGGGGGGCGACGAATGAGCAGTTCTTC
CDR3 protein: CASSYSISGGATNEQFF

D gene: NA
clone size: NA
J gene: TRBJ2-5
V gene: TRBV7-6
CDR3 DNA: TGTGCCAGCAGCGGGGATTGGGGCGAGACCCAGTACTTC
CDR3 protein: CASSGDWGETQYF

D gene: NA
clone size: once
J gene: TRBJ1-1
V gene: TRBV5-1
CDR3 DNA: TGCGCCAGCAGCCCAGCTAGGGGCACTGAAGCTTTCTTT
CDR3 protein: CASSPARGTEAFF

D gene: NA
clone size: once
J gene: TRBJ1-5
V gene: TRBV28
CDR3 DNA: TGTGCCAGCCGAAAGACAGGTCTTCGGAGCAATCAGCCCCAGCATTTT
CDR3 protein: CASRKTGLRSNQPQHF

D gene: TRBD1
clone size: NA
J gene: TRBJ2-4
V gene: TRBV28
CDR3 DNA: TGTGCCAGCAACGACAGGGGGCGATTGAACATTCAGTACTTC
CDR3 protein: CASNDRGRLNIQYF

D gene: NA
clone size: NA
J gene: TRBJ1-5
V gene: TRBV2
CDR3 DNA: TGTGCCAGCAGTGAGCTGGGAGGAAGGCCCCAGCATTTT
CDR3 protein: CASSELGGRPQHF

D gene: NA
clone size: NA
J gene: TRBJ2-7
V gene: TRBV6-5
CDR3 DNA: TGTGCCAGCAGTTACGGAGAGGGCGAGCAGTACTTC
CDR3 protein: CASSYGEGEQYF

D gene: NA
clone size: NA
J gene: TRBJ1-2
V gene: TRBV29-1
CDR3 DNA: TGCAGCTTTTACGGACTCAATGGCTACACCTTC
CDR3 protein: CSFYGLNGYTF

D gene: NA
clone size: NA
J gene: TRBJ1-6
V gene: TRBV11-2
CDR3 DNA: TGTGCCAGCAGCACCTACTTCCGGGACATGATTTCACCCCTCCACTTT
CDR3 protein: CASSTYFRDMISPLHF

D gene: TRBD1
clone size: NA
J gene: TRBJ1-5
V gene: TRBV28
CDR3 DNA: TGTGCCAGCAGTTCGAATCCCCACTCGGCGGGACAGGGGGCTTCAGACAATCAGCCCCAGCATTTT
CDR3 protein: CASSSNPHSAGQGASDNQPQHF

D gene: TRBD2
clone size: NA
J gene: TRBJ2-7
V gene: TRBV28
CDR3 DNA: TGTGCCAGCAGTTCCGGACTAGCGGGGGGGTCCTACGAGCAGTACTTC
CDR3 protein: CASSSGLAGGSYEQYF

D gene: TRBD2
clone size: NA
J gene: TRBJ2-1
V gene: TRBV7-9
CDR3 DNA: TGTGCCAGCAGCCACATGGGACTAGCGGGGGCCTACAATGAGCAGTTCTTC
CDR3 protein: CASSHMGLAGAYNEQFF

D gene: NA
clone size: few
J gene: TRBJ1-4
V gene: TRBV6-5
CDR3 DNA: TGTGCCAGCAATAGAGGACAGACGGGGGAAAAACTGTTTTTT
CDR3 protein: CASNRGQTGEKLFF

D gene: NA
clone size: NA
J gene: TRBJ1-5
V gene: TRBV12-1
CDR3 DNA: TGTGCCAGCAGCCGACGGGACAGTGACCAGCCCCAGCATTTT
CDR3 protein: CASSRRDSDQPQHF

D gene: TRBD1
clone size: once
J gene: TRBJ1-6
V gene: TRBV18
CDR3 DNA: TGTGCCAGCTCAACTAACCGGGACAGCTATAATTCACCCCTCCACTTT
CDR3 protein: CASSTNRDSYNSPLHF

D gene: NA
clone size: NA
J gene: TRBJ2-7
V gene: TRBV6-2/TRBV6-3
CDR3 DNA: TGTGCCAGCAGTTCAGATTACGAGCAGTACTTC
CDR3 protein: CASSSDYEQYF

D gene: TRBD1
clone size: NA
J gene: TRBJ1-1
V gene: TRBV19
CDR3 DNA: TGTGCCAGTAGTAACACAGGGGGCCTCACTGAAGCTTTCTTT
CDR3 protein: CASSNTGGLTEAFF

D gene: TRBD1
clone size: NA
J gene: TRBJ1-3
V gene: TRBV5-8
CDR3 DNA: TGTGCCAGCAGCCCGGGACAGGGTTACTACTCTGGAAACACCATATATTTT
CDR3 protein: CASSPGQGYYSGNTIYF

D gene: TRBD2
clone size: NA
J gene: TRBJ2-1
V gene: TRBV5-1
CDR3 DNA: TGCGCCAGCAGCGTCGGACTAGCGACGAACAATGAGCAGTTCTTC
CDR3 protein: CASSVGLATNNEQFF

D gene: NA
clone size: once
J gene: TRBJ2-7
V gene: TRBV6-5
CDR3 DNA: TGTGCCAGCAGTTACTCGTCGGGTCCCGGCTACGAGCAGTACTTC
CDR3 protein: CASSYSSGPGYEQYF

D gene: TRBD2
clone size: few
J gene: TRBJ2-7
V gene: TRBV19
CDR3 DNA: TGTGCCAGTAGTAAAGTAGCGGGGGTTACGGCAAGGGAGCAGTACTTC
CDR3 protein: CASSKVAGVTAREQYF